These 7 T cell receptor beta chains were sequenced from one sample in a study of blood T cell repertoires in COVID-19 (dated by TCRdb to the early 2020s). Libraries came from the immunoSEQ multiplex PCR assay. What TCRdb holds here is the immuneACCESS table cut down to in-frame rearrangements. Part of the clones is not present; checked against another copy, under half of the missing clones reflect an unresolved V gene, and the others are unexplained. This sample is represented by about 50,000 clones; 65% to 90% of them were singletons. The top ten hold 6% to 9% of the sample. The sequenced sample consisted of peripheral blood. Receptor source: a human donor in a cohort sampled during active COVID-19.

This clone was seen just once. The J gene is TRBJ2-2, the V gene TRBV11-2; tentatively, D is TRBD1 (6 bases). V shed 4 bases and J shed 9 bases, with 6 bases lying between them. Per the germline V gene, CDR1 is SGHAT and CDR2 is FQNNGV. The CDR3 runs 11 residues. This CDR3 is CASSWGRELFF. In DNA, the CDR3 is TGTGCCAGCAGCTGGGGGCGGGAGCTGTTTTTT.

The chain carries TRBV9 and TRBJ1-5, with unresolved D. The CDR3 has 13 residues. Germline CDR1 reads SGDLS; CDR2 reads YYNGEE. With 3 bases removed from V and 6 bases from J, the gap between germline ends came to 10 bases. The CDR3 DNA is TGTGCCAGCAGCGCACCGGGAGCTCAGCCCCAGCATTTT. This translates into CASSAPGAQPQHF.

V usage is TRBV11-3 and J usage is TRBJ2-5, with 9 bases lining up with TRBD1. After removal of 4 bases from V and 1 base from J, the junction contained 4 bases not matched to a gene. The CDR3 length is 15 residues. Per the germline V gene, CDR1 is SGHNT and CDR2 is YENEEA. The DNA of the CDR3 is TGTGCCAGCAGCTCAATACAGGGGGCCCAAGAGACCCAGTACTTC. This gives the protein CASSSIQGAQETQYF.

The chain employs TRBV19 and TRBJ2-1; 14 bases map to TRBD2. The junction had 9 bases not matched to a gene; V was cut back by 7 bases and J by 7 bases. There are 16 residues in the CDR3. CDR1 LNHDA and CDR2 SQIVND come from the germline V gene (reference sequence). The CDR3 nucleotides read TGTGCCAGTATGAGTAGGGGGACTAGCGGGAGAAATGAGCAGTTCTTC. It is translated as CASMSRGTSGRNEQFF.

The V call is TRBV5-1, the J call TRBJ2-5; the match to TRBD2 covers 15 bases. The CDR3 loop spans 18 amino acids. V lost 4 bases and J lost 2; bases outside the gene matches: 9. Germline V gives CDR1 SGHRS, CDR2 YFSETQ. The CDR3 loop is CASSHGTSGRPTQETQYF. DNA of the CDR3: TGCGCCAGCAGCCACGGGACTAGCGGGAGGCCCACTCAAGAGACCCAGTACTTC. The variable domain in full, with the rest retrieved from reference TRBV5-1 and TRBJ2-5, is KAGVTQTPRYLIKTRGQQVTLSCSPISGHRSVSWYQQTPGQGLQFLFEYFSETQRNKGNFPGRFSGRQFSNSRSEMNVSTLELGDSALYLCASSHGTSGRPTQETQYFGPGTRLLVL.

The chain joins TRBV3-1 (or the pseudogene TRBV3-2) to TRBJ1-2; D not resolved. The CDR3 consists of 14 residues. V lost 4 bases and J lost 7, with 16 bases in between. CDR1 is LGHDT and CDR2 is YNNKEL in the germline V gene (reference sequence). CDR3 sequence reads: CASSLWGGFAGYTF. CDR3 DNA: TGTGCCAGCAGCCTCTGGGGAGGCTTCGCTGGCTACACCTTC.

DNA of the CDR3: TGTGCCAGCAGTGAAGCCTACAGGGTCGGAAGTCAGCCCCAGCATTTT. This translates into CASSEAYRVGSQPQHF. The chain joins TRBV2 to TRBJ1-5, with a tentative D call TRBD1 (6 bases). Trimming stripped 0 bases from V and 6 bases from J, with 15 bases between. CDR1 SNHLY and CDR2 FYNNEI come from the germline V gene. The CDR3 runs to 16 residues.